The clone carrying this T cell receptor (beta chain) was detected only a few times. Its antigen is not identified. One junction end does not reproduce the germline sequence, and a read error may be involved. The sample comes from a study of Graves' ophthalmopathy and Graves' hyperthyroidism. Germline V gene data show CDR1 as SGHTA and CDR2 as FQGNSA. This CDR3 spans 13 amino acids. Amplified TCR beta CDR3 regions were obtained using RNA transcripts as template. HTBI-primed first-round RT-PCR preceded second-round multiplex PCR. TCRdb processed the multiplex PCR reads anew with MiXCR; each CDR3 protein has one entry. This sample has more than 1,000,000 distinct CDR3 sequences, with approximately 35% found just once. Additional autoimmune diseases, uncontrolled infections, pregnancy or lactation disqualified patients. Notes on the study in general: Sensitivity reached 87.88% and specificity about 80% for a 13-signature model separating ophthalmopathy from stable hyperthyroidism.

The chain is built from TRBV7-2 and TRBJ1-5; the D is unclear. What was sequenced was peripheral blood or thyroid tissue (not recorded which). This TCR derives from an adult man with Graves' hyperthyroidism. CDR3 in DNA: TGTGCCGGCAGCTTATCTAGCAATCAGCCCCAGCATTTT. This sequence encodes CAGSLSSNQPQHF.